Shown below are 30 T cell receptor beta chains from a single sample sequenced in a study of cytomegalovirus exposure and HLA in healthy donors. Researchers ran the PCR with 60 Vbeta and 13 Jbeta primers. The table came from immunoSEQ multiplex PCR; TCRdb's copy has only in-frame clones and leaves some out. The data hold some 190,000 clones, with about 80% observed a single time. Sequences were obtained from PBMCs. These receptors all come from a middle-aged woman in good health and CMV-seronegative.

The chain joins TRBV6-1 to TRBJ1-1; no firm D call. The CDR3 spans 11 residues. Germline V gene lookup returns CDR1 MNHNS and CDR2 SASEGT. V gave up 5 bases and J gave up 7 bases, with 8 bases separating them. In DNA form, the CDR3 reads TGTGCCAGCAGTTTAGGGAGTGAAGCTTTCTTT. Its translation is CASSLGSEAFF.

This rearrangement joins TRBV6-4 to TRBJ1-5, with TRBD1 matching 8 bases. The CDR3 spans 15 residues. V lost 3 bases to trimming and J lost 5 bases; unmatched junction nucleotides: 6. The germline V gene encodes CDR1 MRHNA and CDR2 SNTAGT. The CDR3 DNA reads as TGTGCCAGCAGTGAGTGGACAGGGTACGATCAGCCCCAGCATTTT. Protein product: CASSEWTGYDQPQHF.

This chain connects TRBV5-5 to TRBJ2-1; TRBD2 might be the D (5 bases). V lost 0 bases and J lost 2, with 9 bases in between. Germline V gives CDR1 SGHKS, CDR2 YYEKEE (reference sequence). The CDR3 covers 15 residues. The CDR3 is CASSLASGTYNEQFF. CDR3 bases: TGTGCCAGCAGCTTGGCGAGCGGCACCTACAATGAGCAGTTCTTC.

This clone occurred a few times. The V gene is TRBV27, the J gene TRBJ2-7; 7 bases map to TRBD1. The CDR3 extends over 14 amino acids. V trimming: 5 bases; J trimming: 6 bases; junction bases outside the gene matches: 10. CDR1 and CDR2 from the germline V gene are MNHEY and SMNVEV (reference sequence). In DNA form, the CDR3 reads TGTGCCAGCAGTCCCCGGACAGGTTGGGGCGAGCAGTACGTC. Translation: CASSPRTGWGEQYV.

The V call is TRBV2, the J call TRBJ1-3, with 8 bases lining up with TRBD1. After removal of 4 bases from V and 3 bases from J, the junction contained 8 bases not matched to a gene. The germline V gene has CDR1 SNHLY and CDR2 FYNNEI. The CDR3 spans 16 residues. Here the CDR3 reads CASSAWETGDGNTIYF. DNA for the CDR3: TGTGCCAGCAGTGCCTGGGAGACAGGGGATGGAAACACCATATATTTT.

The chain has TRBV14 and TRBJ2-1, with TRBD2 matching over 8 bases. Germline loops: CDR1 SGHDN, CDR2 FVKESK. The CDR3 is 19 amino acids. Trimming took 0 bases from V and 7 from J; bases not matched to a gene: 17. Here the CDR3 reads CASSQESERERFLRNEQFF. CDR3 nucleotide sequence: TGTGCCAGCAGCCAAGAATCGGAGCGGGAGAGGTTTTTAAGAAATGAGCAGTTCTTC.

The CDR3 spells CSVRKGTFNEKLFF. The CDR3 nucleotides read TGCAGCGTTCGGAAGGGGACTTTTAATGAAAAACTGTTTTTT. The V and J genes are TRBV29-1 and TRBJ1-4, with D perhaps matching TRBD1 (5 bases). CDR1 SQVTM and CDR2 ANQGSEA come from the germline V gene. Trimming shortened V by 5 bases and J by 4 bases, and 14 bases separated the two germline ends. This CDR3 has 14 residues.

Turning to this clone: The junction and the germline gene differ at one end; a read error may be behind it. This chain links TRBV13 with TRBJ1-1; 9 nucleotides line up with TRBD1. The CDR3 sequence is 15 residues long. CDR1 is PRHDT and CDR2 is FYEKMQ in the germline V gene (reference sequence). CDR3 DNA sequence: TGTGCCAGCAGCCTAGGACAGGGGAGGAACACTGAAGCTTTCTTT. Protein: CASSLGQGRNTEAFF. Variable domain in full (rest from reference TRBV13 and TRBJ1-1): AAGVIQSPRHLIKEKRETATLKCYPIPRHDTVYWYQQGPGQDPQFLISFYEKMQSDKGSIPDRFSAQQFSDYHSELNMSSLELGDSALYFCASSLGQGRNTEAFFGQGTRLTVV.

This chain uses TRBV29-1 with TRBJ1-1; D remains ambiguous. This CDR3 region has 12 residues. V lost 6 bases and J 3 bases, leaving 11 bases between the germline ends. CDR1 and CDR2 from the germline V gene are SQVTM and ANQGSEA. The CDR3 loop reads CSVLESDTEAFF. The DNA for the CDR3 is TGCAGCGTCCTCGAATCGGACACTGAAGCTTTCTTT. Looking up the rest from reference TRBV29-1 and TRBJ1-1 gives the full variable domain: SAVISQKPSRDICQRGTSLTIQCQVDSQVTMMFWYRQQPGQSLTLIATANQGSEATYESGFVIDKFPISRPNLTFSTLTVSNMSPEDSSIYLCSVLESDTEAFFGQGTRLTVV.

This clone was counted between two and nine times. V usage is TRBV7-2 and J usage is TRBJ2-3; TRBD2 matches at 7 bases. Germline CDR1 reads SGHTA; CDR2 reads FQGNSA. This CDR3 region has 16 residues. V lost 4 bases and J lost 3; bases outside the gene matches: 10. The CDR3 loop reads CASSSGRGGRTDTQYF. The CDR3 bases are TGTGCCAGCAGCTCAGGTCGGGGCGGGAGAACAGATACGCAGTATTTT.

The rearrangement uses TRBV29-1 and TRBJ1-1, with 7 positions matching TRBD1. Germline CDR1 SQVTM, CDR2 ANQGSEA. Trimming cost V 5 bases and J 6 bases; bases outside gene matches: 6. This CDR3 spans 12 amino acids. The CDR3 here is CSVRGQSAEAFF. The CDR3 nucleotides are TGCAGCGTTAGGGGGCAGTCAGCTGAAGCTTTCTTT.

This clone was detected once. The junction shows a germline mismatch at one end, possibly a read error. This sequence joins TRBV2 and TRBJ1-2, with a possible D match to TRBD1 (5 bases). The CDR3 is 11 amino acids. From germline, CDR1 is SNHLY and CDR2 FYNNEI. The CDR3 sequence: CASREGRGSTF. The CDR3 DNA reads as TGTGCCAGCAGGGAAGGAAGGGGTTCCACCTTC.

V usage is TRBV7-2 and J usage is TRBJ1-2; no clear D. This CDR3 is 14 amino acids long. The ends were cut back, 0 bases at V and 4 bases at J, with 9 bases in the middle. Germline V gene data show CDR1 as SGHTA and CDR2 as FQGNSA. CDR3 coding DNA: TGTGCCAGCAGCTTAGCCGAATACACCTATGGCTACACCTTC. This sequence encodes CASSLAEYTYGYTF. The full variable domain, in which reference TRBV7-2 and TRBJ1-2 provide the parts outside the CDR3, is GAGVSQSPSNKVTEKGKDVELRCDPISGHTALYWYRQSLGQGLEFLIYFQGNSAPDKSGLPSDRFSAERTGGSVSTLTIQRTQQEDSAVYLCASSLAEYTYGYTFGSGTRLTVV.

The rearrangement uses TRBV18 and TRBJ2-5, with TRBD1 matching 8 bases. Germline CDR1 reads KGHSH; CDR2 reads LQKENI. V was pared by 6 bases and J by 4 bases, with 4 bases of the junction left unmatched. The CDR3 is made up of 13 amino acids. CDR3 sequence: CASSGQGRETQYF. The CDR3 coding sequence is TGTGCCAGCTCCGGACAGGGACGAGAGACCCAGTACTTC.

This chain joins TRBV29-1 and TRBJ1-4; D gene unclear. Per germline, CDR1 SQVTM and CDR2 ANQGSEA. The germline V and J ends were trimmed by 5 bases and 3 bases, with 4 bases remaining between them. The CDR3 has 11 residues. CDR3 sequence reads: CSVLANEKLFF. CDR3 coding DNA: TGCAGCGTTCTTGCTAATGAAAAACTGTTTTTT.

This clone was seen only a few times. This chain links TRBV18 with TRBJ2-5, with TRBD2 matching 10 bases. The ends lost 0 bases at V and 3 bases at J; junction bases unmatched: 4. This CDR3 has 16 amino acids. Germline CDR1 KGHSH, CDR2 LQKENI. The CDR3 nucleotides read TGTGCCAGCTCACCACCTACTAGCGGGAACAAAGAGACCCAGTACTTC. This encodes CASSPPTSGNKETQYF.

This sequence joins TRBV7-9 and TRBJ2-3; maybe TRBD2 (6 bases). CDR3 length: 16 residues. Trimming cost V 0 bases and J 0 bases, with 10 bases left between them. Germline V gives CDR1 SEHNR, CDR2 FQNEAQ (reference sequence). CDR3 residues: CASSLAAGISTDTQYF. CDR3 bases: TGTGCCAGCAGCTTAGCCGCGGGGATAAGCACAGATACGCAGTATTTT.

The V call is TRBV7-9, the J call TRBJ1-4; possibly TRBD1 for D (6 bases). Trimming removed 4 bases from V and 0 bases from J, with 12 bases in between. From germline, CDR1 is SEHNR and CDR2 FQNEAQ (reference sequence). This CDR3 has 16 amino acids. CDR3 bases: TGTGCCAGCAGCTCCTTAAAGGGGGCAACTAATGAAAAACTGTTTTTT. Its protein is CASSSLKGATNEKLFF.

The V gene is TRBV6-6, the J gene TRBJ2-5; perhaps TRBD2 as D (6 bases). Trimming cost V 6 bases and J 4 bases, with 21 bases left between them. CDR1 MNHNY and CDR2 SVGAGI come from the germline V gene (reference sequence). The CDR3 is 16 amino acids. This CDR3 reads CASRRPGTFTAETQYF. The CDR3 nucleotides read TGTGCCAGCAGACGACCCGGGACTTTTACTGCAGAGACCCAGTACTTC.

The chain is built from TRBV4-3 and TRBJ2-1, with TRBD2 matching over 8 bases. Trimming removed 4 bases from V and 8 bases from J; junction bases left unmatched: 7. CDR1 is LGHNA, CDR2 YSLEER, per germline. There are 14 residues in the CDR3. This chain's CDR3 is CASSPGLGEHEQFF. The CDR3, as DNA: TGCGCCAGCAGCCCGGGACTAGGGGAGCATGAGCAGTTCTTC.

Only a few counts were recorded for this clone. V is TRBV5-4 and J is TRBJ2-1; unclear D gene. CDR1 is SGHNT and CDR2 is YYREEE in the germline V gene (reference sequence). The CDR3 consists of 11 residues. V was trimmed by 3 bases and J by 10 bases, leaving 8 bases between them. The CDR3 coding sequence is TGTGCCAGCAGCTCCAGTCAAGAGCAGTTCTTC. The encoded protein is CASSSSQEQFF.

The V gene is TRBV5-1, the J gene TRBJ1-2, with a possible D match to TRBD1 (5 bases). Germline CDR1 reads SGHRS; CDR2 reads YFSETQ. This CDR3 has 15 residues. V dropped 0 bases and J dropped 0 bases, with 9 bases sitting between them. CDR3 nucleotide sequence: TGCGCCAGCAGCTTGGCTGCAGGGACTAACTATGGCTACACCTTC. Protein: CASSLAAGTNYGYTF.

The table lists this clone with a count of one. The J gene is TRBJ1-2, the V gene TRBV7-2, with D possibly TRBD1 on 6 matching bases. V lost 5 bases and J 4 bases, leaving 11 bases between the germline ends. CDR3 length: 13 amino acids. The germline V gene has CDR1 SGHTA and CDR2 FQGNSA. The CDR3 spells CASSADRTYGYTF. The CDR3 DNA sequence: TGTGCCAGCAGCGCCGACAGGACCTATGGCTACACCTTC.

The CDR3 sequence is CASSLNGAFDDEKLFF. CDR3 nucleotides: TGTGCCAGCAGCTTAAACGGAGCGTTTGATGACGAAAAACTGTTTTTT. The V gene is TRBV13, the J gene TRBJ1-4; D is unclear. The V gene lost 2 bases and the J gene lost 8 bases, with 18 bases spanning the gap. The CDR3 runs 16 residues. The germline V gene has CDR1 PRHDT and CDR2 FYEKMQ (reference sequence).

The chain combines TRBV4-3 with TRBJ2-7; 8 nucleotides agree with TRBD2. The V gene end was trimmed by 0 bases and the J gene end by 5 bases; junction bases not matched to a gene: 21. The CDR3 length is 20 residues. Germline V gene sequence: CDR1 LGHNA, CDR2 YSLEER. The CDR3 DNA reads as TGCGCCAGCAGCCAAGATCGATTCGCAGCGGGAGAGAACGGGGTGGACGAGCAGTACTTC. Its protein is CASSQDRFAAGENGVDEQYF.

CDR3 in DNA: TGTGCCAGCAGAGCTTCTGGAAACACCATATATTTT. This translates into CASRASGNTIYF. The chain links TRBV5-6 to TRBJ1-3; no definite D call. The CDR3 contains 12 residues. Germline values: CDR1 SGHDT, CDR2 YYEEEE. Trimming removed 5 bases at V and 1 base at J, with 4 bases between.

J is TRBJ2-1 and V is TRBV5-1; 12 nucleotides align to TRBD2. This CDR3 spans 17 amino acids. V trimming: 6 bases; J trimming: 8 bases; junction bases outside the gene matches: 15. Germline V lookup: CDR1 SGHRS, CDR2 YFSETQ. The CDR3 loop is CASKTTTSGSFGDEQFF. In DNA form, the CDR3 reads TGCGCCAGCAAAACTACGACTAGCGGGAGTTTTGGCGATGAGCAGTTCTTC.

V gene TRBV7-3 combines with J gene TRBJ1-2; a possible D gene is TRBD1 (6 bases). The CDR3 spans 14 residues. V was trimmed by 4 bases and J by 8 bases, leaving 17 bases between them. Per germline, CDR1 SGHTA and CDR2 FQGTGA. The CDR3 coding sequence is TGTGCCAGCAGCTCGAAAACAGGGATTGAGGGCTACACCTTC. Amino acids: CASSSKTGIEGYTF.

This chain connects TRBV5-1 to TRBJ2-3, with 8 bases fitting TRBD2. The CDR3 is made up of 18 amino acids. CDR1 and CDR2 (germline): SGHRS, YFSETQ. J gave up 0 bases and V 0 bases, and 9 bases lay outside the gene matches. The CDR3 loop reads CASSLEGMASGSTDTQYF. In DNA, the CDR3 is TGCGCCAGCAGCTTGGAGGGTATGGCTAGCGGGAGCACAGATACGCAGTATTTT.

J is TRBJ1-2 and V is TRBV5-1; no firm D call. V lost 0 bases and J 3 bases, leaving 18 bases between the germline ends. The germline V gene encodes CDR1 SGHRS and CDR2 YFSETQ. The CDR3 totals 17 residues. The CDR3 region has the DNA TGCGCCAGCAGCTTGGGGGCAACTAGGCCCTTACACTATGGCTACACCTTC. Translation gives CASSLGATRPLHYGYTF.